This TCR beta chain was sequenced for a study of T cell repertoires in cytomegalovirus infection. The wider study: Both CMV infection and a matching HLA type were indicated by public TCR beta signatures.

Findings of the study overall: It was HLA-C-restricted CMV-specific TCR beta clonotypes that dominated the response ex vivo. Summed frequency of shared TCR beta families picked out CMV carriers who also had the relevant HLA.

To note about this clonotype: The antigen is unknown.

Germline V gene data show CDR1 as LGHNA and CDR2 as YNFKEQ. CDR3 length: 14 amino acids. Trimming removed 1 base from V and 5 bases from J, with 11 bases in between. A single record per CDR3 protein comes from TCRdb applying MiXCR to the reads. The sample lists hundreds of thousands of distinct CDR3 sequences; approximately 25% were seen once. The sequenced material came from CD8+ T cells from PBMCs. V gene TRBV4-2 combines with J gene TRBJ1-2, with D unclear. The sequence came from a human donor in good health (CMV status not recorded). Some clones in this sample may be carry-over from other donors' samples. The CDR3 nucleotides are TGTGCCAGCAGCCAAGCGTCGAGAGAGTATGGCTACACCTTC. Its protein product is CASSQASREYGYTF.